These T cell receptor beta chains were read from a single sample in a study of identical twins. TCRdb used MiXCR to reprocess the 5' RACE reads, holding one entry per CDR3 protein. The sample includes some 330,000 distinct CDR3 sequences, approximately 10% of them seen just once. What was sequenced was naive T cells sorted from blood. These receptors were obtained from a woman between 50 and 59 years old in good health. The CDR3 runs from the conserved cysteine through the conserved F or W. Not every row has a clone size; where given, it reads once, few, many or a size class.

V gene	J gene	CDR3 length	clone size	CDR3 protein
TRBV7-9	TRBJ2-7	12	-	CASSHMGGEQYF
TRBV5-1	TRBJ1-2	15	once	CASSAETGGTNGDTF
TRBV5-1	TRBJ2-7	14	-	CASSTGLGIYEQYF
TRBV12-3/TRBV12-4	TRBJ2-5	13	many	CASSPQIKETQYF
TRBV11-3	TRBJ1-5	18	-	CASSATLGGYTDDQPQHF
TRBV5-1	TRBJ1-5	15	-	CASSLSGKAGQPQHF
TRBV19	TRBJ2-4	14	once	CASSPTGAQNIQYF
TRBV20-1	TRBJ2-1	14	-	CSALSGRGLNEQFF
TRBV20-1	TRBJ1-5	15	-	CSASRQGPSNQPQHF
TRBV4-1	TRBJ2-7	13	many	CASSHATSGEQYF
TRBV4-1	TRBJ1-4	14	-	CASSHRDRLEKLFF
TRBV21-1	TRBJ2-5	12	many	CAGRTRGETQYF
TRBV7-6	TRBJ2-3	19	many	CASSPGLAGYSSVADTQYF
TRBV12-3/TRBV12-4	TRBJ2-3	14	-	CASTEGRSTDTQYF
TRBV29-1	TRBJ2-3	8	few	CRTDTQYF
TRBV24-1	TRBJ2-7	15	few	CATSDPGTAPYEQYF
TRBV5-1	TRBJ1-2	14	-	CASSLEGTGWGYTF
TRBV15	TRBJ2-1	15	few	CATSSPVTLYNEQFF
TRBV5-1	TRBJ1-1	15	-	CASSPGVRVNTEAFF
TRBV20-1	TRBJ2-2	16	-	CSAREPTGGILGELFF
TRBV24-1	TRBJ2-1	15	-	CATRDPRQGGSEQFF
TRBV29-1	TRBJ2-2	16	-	CSALGSGQGRTGELFF
TRBV4-1	TRBJ2-7	17	many	CASSQVLVASGSYEQYF
TRBV25-1	TRBJ2-2	17	few	CASSESRTGEFTGELFF
TRBV20-1	TRBJ1-6	15	-	CSARADARGNSPLHF
TRBV19	TRBJ1-2	13	-	CASRPRGLYGYTF
TRBV10-3	TRBJ2-3	13	-	CATRDSSTDTQYF
TRBV29-1	TRBJ2-3	13	-	CSVGNLLTDTQYF
TRBV9	TRBJ2-2	13	-	CASSVFATGELFF
TRBV12-3/TRBV12-4	TRBJ2-3	16	-	CASSGGLADSTDTQYF
TRBV14	TRBJ2-1	16	many	CASSPSQREGYNEQFF
TRBV12-3/TRBV12-4	TRBJ2-6	20	-	CASSLGRALGSRSGANVLTF
TRBV25-1	TRBJ2-7	13	-	CASSSWEANEQYF
TRBV5-1	TRBJ2-7	15	few	CASSVLRDSSYEQYF
TRBV7-9	TRBJ2-1	15	-	CASSFGVGSGEGQFF
TRBV12-5	TRBJ1-5	13	-	CASGPPAGQPQHF
TRBV27	TRBJ2-1	15	-	CASSFLQTQGGEQFF
TRBV11-2	TRBJ2-3	16	few	CASSKISGGGVDTQYF
TRBV15	TRBJ2-3	17	few	CATSRDPGARSTDTQYF
TRBV21-1	TRBJ2-2	14	many	CASSNNRGPGELFF
TRBV6-1	TRBJ2-2	14	few	CASSSQGLTGELFF
TRBV4-2	TRBJ2-1	13	few	CASSQDGGDEQFF
TRBV3-1	TRBJ1-2	11	many	CAAGGLYGYTF
TRBV4-1	TRBJ1-1	11	few	CASSLLGPPFF
TRBV12-3/TRBV12-4	TRBJ2-1	11	few	CASTYLNKQFF
TRBV6-5	TRBJ1-5	16	few	CASSSGLGGVFQPQHF
TRBV24-1	-	9	-	CATTHEQYF
TRBV7-8	TRBJ1-1	15	-	CASSLARAIGAEAFF
TRBV11-3	TRBJ2-5	15	-	CASSLGGRGGETQYF